This TCR beta chain derives from a study of blood T cells in healthy people across ages. Points from the study as a whole: Bulk PBMC profiling left naive and antigen-experienced comparisons inconclusive. For the donors, CMV status was unknown and possibly confounded expanded clonotype changes.

Through a sample-barcoded 5' primer and a J-beta primer mix, a second PCR was run for roughly 6 to 12 cycles. CDR3-containing paired-end reads numbering at least 2.5 million came from each sample. TCRdb independently ran MiXCR on the 5' RACE reads; one entry per CDR3 protein. The table records roughly 1,700,000 distinct CDR3 sequences, roughly 28% of them present only once. All donors came from Russia, were Caucasian and healthy, and spanned ages about 6 to 100. Details on this clonotype: Antigen: not known.

CDR1 and CDR2 from the germline V gene are SEHNR and FQNEAQ (reference sequence). The CDR3 length is 13 residues. Trimming stripped 4 bases from V and 8 bases from J, with 12 bases between. The sequence was obtained from a woman under 40 in good health. The V gene is TRBV7-9, the J gene TRBJ2-1, with D perhaps matching TRBD1 (6 bases). Sequenced sample: blood. DNA of the CDR3: TGTGCCAGCAGCTCCTCGAAGGGGGATGAGCAGTTCTTC. It yields the protein CASSSSKGDEQFF.